A single sample gave rise to the 10 T cell receptor beta chains below, sequenced in a study of OX40 agonist ivuxolimab in advanced cancers. The table came from immunoSEQ multiplex PCR; TCRdb's copy has only in-frame clones and leaves some out. This sample carries some 69,000 clones, about three quarters of them seen once, and the ten largest clones take under 3%. The sample here was CD4+ or CD8+ T cells sorted from blood, taken in a trial of the OX40 agonist ivuxolimab. Receptor source: an adult with an advanced solid tumor such as melanoma, head and neck, liver or kidney cancer.

This chain connects TRBV5-5 to TRBJ2-7, with 7 bases identical to TRBD2. The CDR3 is 15 residues long. Looked up from germline, CDR1 is SGHKS and CDR2 is YYEKEE (reference sequence). Losses at the gene ends were 0 bases for V and 2 bases for J; bases not matched to a gene: 5. The CDR3 sequence: CASSLGALAAYEQYF. The DNA for the CDR3 is TGTGCCAGCAGCTTGGGGGCGCTAGCGGCCTACGAGCAGTACTTC.

The rearrangement joins TRBV7-9 to TRBJ2-1, with TRBD2 matching over 8 bases. The CDR3 has 15 amino acids. V lost 4 bases, J lost 8 bases, and 10 bases stayed unmatched. The germline V gene encodes CDR1 SEHNR and CDR2 FQNEAQ (reference sequence). Here the CDR3 DNA reads TGTGCCAGCAGCTCTATCGGGGGGGATTTCGATGAGCAGTTCTTC. Translating it yields CASSSIGGDFDEQFF. Looking up the rest from reference TRBV7-9 and TRBJ2-1 gives the full variable domain: DTGVSQNPRHKITKRGQNVTFRCDPISEHNRLYWYRQTLGQGPEFLTYFQNEAQLEKSRLLSDRFSAERPKGSFSTLEIQRTEQGDSAMYLCASSSIGGDFDEQFFGPGTRLTVL.

V gene TRBV5-1 combines with J gene TRBJ2-1; D uncertain. The V gene lost 0 bases and the J gene lost 7 bases, with 8 bases spanning the gap. Germline CDR1 and CDR2: SGHRS and YFSETQ. The CDR3 has 13 residues. CDR3 in DNA: TGCGCCAGCAGCTTGGAGACCTTAAATGAGCAGTTCTTC. It translates to CASSLETLNEQFF.

This clone came up once. This chain joins TRBV9 and TRBJ2-2; D unclear. The germline CDR1 and CDR2 sequences are SGDLS and YYNGEE. The CDR3 is 15 amino acids. With 5 bases removed from V and 1 base from J, the gap between germline ends came to 12 bases. In DNA form, the CDR3 reads TGTGCCAGCAGTGGTAGGCTACTGAACACCGGGGAGCTGTTTTTT. Its protein is CASSGRLLNTGELFF.

This clone has more than one count but fewer than ten. The CDR3 DNA sequence: TGTGCCAGCAGCTTAAGGGCCCGGGGGGCCCGAGAAAAACTGTTTTTT. Translating it yields CASSLRARGAREKLFF. This chain uses TRBV7-3 with TRBJ1-4, with D maybe TRBD1 (6 bases). Trimming shortened V by 1 base and J by 8 bases, and 17 bases separated the two germline ends. CDR3 size: 16 residues. CDR1 is SGHTA and CDR2 is FQGTGA in the germline V gene.

The CDR3 here is CASSESQGSEAQHF. The CDR3, as DNA: TGTGCCAGCAGTGAATCTCAGGGTTCGGAAGCCCAGCATTTT. This sequence joins TRBV2 and TRBJ1-5; weak D call: TRBD1 (5 bases). V lost 2 bases to trimming and J lost 11 bases, with 16 bases between them. CDR1 and CDR2 (germline): SNHLY, FYNNEI. The CDR3 sequence is 14 residues long.

The DNA of the CDR3 is TGTGCCAGCTCACCACAGACAGGCCAGGTGAACACCATATATTTT. Encoded protein: CASSPQTGQVNTIYF. V usage is TRBV18 and J usage is TRBJ1-3; tentative D call: TRBD1 (6 bases). The CDR3 consists of 15 residues. The germline V and J ends were trimmed by 1 base and 7 bases, with 14 bases remaining between them. Germline values: CDR1 KGHSH, CDR2 LQKENI.

V is TRBV2 and J is TRBJ1-5; tentatively, D is TRBD1 (6 bases). V was shortened by 5 bases and J by 4 bases, with 15 bases between the two germline ends. The CDR3 consists of 15 residues. The germline V gene has CDR1 SNHLY and CDR2 FYNNEI. The CDR3 here is CASSTRGQRNQPQHF. The CDR3 nucleotides are TGTGCCAGCAGTACCCGCGGACAGCGAAATCAGCCCCAGCATTTT.

This clone was observed a few times. The chain recombines TRBV5-1 with TRBJ1-1; a possible D gene is TRBD1 (6 bases). Germline V gene lookup returns CDR1 SGHRS and CDR2 YFSETQ. The CDR3 has 14 residues. Trimming took 4 bases from V and 5 from J, leaving 15 bases between them. The DNA for the CDR3 is TGCGCCAGCAGCAAAAATGAAGGGGGGACTGAAGCTTTCTTT. This translates into CASSKNEGGTEAFF.

The rearrangement joins TRBV28 to TRBJ2-1, with TRBD1 matching 8 bases. V shed 6 bases and J 1 base; nucleotides not matched to a gene: 8. This CDR3 spans 16 amino acids. Germline assignment: CDR1 MDHEN and CDR2 SYDVKM. In DNA, the CDR3 is TGTGCCAGCAGCCCAGGGGGCCCCGTTTCCTACAATGAGCAGTTCTTC. Protein: CASSPGGPVSYNEQFF.